This T cell receptor (beta chain) was captured in a study of tumor and adjacent non-tumor tissue in lung cancer. TCRbeta libraries were built with three rounds of nested PCR, modified from ARM-PCR. TCRdb recomputed calls from the multiplex PCR reads with MiXCR, one row per CDR3 protein. The top ten clones hold around a sixth of a sample with roughly 140,000 distinct CDR3 sequences, approximately 66% of them seen once. On this clonotype: A read error may account for a junction end that differs from germline.

No cell sorting was done before RNA was extracted from the tissue. There are 14 residues in the CDR3. Germline loops: CDR1 DFQATT, CDR2 SNEGSKA (reference sequence). Material for sequencing was lung tumor tissue. This chain joins TRBV20-1 and TRBJ1-5; 10 bases align to TRBD1. The sequence came from a man aged 55 to 70 with small cell lung cancer. The CDR3 DNA reads as TGCAATGGGATCTCGACAGGGGGCAATCGGCCCCAGCATTTT. This sequence encodes CNGISTGGNRPQHF.